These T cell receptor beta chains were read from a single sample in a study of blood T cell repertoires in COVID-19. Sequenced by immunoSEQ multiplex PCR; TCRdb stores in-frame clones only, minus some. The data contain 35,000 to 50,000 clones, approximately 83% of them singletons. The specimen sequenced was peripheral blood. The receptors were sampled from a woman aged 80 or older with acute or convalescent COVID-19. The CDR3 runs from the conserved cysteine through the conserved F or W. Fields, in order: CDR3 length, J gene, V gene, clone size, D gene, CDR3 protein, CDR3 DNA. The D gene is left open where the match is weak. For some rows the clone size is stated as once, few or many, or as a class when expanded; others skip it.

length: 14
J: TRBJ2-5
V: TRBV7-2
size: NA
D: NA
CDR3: CASSLVGLTGTQYF
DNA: TGTGCCAGCAGCTTAGTTGGCCTCACGGGGACCCAGTACTTC

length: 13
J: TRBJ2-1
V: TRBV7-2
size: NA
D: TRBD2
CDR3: CASSALAGLEQFF
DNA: TGTGCCAGCAGCGCTCTAGCGGGGCTTGAGCAGTTCTTC

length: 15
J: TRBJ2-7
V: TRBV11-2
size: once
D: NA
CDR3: CASSLSGVRSYEQYF
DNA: TGTGCCAGCAGCTTGTCAGGGGTACGATCCTACGAGCAGTACTTC

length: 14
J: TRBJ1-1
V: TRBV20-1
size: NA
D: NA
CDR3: CSASAPGVETEAFF
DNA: TGCAGTGCTAGTGCCCCGGGTGTGGAAACTGAAGCTTTCTTT

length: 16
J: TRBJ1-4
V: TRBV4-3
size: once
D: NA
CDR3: CASSQDWGGTNEKLFF
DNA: TGCGCCAGCAGCCAAGATTGGGGCGGAACTAATGAAAAACTGTTTTTT

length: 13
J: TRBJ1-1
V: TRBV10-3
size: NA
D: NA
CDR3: CAIRLEVNTEAFF
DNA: TGTGCCATCAGACTTGAGGTGAACACTGAAGCTTTCTTT

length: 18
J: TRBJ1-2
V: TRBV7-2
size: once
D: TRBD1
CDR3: CASSLNAPGQGVNYGYTF
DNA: TGTGCCAGCAGCCTTAATGCCCCCGGACAGGGGGTTAACTATGGCTACACCTTC

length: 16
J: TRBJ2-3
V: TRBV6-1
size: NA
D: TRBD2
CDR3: CASSVGLAGFTDTQYF
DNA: TGTGCCAGCAGTGTGGGACTAGCGGGGTTCACAGATACGCAGTATTTT

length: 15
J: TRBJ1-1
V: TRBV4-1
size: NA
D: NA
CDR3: CASSQETGRNTEAFF
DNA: TGCGCCAGCAGCCAAGAGACGGGGAGGAACACTGAAGCTTTCTTT

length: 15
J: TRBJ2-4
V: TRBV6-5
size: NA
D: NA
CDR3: CASTPGILAKNIQYF
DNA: TGTGCCAGCACTCCAGGGATACTAGCCAAAAACATTCAGTACTTC

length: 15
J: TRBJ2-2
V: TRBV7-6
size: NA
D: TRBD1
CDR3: CASTPGQGQIGELFF
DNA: TGTGCCAGCACCCCGGGACAGGGGCAGATCGGGGAGCTGTTTTTT

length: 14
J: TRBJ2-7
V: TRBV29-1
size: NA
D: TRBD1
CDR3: CSVEGGQGSYEQYF
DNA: TGCAGCGTTGAGGGCGGACAGGGCTCCTACGAGCAGTACTTC

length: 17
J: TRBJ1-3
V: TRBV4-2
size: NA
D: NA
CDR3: CASSQGVGRYSGNTIYF
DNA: TGTGCCAGCAGCCAAGGCGTTGGTCGGTACTCTGGAAACACCATATATTTT

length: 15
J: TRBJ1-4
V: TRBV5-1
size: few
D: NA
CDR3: CASSLDPATNEKLFF
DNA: TGCGCCAGCAGCTTGGACCCAGCAACTAATGAAAAACTGTTTTTT

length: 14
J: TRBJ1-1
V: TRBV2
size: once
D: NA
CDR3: CASSLGREGTEAFF
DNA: TGTGCCAGCAGTTTGGGGAGGGAGGGCACTGAAGCTTTCTTT

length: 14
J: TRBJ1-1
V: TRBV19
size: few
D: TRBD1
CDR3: CATEPQGVDTEAFF
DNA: TGTGCCACCGAACCCCAGGGGGTTGACACTGAAGCTTTCTTT

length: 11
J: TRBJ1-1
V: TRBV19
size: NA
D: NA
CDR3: CASQGRREAFF
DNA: TGTGCCTCGCAGGGGCGGCGCGAAGCTTTCTTT

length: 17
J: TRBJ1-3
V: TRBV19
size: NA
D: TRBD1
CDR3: CASFDRDRLGSGNTIYF
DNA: TGTGCCAGCTTTGACCGGGACAGGTTGGGATCTGGAAACACCATATATTTT

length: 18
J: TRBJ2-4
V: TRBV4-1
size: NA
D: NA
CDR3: CASSQDGAGAIAKNIQYF
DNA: TGCGCCAGCAGCCAAGATGGGGCAGGGGCAATAGCCAAAAACATTCAGTACTTC

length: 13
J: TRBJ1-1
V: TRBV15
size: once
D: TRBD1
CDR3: CATSRTGAGEAFF
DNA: TGTGCCACCAGCAGAACAGGGGCGGGTGAAGCTTTCTTT

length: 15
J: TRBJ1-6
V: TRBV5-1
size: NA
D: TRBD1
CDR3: CASSATTGNNSPLHF
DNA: TGCGCCAGCAGCGCGACGACAGGGAATAATTCACCCCTCCACTTT

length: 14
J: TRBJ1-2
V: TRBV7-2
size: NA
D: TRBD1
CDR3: CASSLFRGRYGYTF
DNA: TGTGCCAGCAGCCTCTTTAGGGGGCGCTATGGCTACACCTTC

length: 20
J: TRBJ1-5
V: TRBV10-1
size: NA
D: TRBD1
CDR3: CASSDIPGTGPLYSNQPQHF
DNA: TGCGCCAGCAGCGATATCCCCGGGACAGGACCTCTTTATAGCAATCAGCCCCAGCATTTT

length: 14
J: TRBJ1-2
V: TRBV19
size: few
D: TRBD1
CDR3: CASSIRTGRDGYTF
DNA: TGTGCCAGTAGTATTCGGACAGGGAGGGATGGCTACACCTTC

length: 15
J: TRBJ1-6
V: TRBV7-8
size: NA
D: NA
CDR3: CASSLMDIPNSPLHF
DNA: TGTGCCAGCAGCCTGATGGACATTCCTAATTCACCCCTCCACTTT

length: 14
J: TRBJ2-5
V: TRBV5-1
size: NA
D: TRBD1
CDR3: CASRTGSFQETQYF
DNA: TGCGCCTCCAGGACAGGGAGCTTCCAAGAGACCCAGTACTTC

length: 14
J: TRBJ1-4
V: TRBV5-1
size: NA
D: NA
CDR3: CASSSRTPNEKLFF
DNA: TGCGCCAGCAGCTCCAGGACTCCTAATGAAAAACTGTTTTTT

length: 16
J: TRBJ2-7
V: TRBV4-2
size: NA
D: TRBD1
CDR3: CASSPRGQGGSYEQYF
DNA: TGTGCCAGCAGCCCTAGGGGACAGGGTGGCTCCTACGAGCAGTACTTC

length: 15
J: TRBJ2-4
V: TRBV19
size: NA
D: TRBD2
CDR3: CASSTSSGVGNIQYF
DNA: TGTGCCAGTAGTACCTCTAGCGGGGTGGGAAACATTCAGTACTTC

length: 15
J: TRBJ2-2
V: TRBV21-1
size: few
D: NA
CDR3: CASGKGHWMPGELFF
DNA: TGTGCCAGCGGAAAGGGACACTGGATGCCCGGGGAGCTGTTTTTT

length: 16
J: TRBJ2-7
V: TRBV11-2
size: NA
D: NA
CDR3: CASSLARGGRAYEQYF
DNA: TGTGCCAGCAGCTTAGCTAGGGGGGGTCGCGCCTACGAGCAGTACTTC

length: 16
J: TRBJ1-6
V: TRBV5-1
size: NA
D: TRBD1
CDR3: CASSLGAGTGGSPLHF
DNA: TGCGCCAGCAGCTTGGGGGCCGGGACAGGGGGTTCACCCCTCCACTTT

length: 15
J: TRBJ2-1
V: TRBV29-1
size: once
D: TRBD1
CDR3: CSVEERDRSYNEQFF
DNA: TGCAGCGTTGAGGAGAGGGACAGGTCCTACAATGAGCAGTTCTTC

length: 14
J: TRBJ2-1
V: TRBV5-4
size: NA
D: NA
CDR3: CASSWDTDVNEQFF
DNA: TGTGCCAGCAGTTGGGACACGGACGTCAATGAGCAGTTCTTC

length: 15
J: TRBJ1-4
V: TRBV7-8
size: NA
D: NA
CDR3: CASSPGVGSREKLFF
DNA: TGTGCCAGCAGCCCCGGGGTAGGAAGCAGGGAAAAACTGTTTTTT

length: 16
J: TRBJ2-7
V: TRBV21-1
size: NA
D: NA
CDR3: CASRQQSGTGHYEQYF
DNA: TGTGCCAGCAGGCAGCAGTCCGGGACAGGTCACTACGAGCAGTACTTC

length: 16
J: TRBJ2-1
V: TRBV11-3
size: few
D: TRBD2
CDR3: CASSSRTSGGKEEQFF
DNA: TGTGCCAGCAGCTCCCGGACTAGCGGGGGGAAGGAAGAGCAGTTCTTC

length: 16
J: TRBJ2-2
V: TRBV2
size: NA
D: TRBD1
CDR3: CASSENQGADTGELFF
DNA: TGTGCCAGCAGTGAAAACCAGGGGGCGGACACCGGGGAGCTGTTTTTT

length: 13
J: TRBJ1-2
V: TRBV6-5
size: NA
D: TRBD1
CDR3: CASSQGTGAGYTF
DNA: TGTGCCAGCAGCCAAGGGACAGGGGCCGGCTACACCTTC

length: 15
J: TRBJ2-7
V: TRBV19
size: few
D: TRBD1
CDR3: CASSDTGQGAYEQYF
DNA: TGTGCCAGTAGTGACACGGGACAGGGGGCCTACGAGCAGTACTTC

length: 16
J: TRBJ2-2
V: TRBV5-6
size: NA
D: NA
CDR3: CASSFKRLPNTGELFF
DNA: TGTGCCAGCAGCTTTAAGCGACTACCGAACACCGGGGAGCTGTTTTTT

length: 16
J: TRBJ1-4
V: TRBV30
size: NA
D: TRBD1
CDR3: CAWSLTGSGTNEKLFF
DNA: TGTGCCTGGAGTTTGACAGGGTCTGGAACTAATGAAAAACTGTTTTTT

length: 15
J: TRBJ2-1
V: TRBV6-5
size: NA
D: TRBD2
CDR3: CASSPRPSGGDEQFF
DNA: TGTGCCAGCAGCCCGAGGCCTAGCGGGGGGGATGAGCAGTTCTTC

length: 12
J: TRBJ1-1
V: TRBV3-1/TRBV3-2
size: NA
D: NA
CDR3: CASSQEGREAFF
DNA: TGTGCCAGCAGCCAAGAGGGGCGGGAAGCTTTCTTT

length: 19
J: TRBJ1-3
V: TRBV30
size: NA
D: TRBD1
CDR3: CAWSTYTGTGASSGNTIYF
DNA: TGTGCCTGGAGTACCTACACCGGGACAGGGGCGAGCTCTGGAAACACCATATATTTT

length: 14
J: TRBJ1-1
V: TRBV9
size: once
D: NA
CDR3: CASSFRGDSTEAFF
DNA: TGTGCCAGCAGCTTCCGGGGGGATAGCACTGAAGCTTTCTTT

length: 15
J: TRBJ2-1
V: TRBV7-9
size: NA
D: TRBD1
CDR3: CASSDTGGPYNEQFF
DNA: TGTGCCAGCAGCGACACAGGGGGCCCCTACAATGAGCAGTTCTTC

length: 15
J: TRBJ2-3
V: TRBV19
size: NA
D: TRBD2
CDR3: CASSQGGGAGDTQYF
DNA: TGTGCCAGTAGTCAAGGCGGGGGGGCAGGAGATACGCAGTATTTT

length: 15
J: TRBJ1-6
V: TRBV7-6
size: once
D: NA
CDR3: CASSFLRDPNSPLHF
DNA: TGTGCCAGCAGCTTCCTCCGGGATCCCAATTCACCCCTCCACTTT

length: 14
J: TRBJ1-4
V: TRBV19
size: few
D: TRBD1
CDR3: CASSLGTGREKLFF
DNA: TGTGCCAGTAGTCTGGGGACAGGGAGGGAAAAACTGTTTTTT

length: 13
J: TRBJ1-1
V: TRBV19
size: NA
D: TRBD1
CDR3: CASSITGGSEAFF
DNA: TGTGCCAGTAGTATAACAGGGGGATCTGAAGCTTTCTTT

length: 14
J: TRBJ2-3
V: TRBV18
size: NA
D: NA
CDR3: CASSPRGAQDTQYF
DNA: TGTGCCAGCTCACCACGCGGGGCCCAAGATACGCAGTATTTT

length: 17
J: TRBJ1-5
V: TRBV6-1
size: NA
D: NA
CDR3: CASSASGVGYSNQPQHF
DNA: TGTGCCAGCAGTGCCTCCGGGGTCGGGTATAGCAATCAGCCCCAGCATTTT

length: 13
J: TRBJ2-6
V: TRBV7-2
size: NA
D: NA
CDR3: CASRLPGANVLTF
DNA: TGTGCCAGCAGACTCCCTGGGGCCAACGTCCTGACTTTC

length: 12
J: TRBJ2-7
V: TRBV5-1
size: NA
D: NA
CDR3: CASSADFYEQYF
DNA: TGCGCCAGCAGCGCGGACTTTTACGAGCAGTACTTC

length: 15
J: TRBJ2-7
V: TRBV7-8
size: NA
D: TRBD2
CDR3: CASSLVASGGYEQYF
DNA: TGTGCCAGCAGCTTAGTGGCTAGCGGGGGGTACGAGCAGTACTTC

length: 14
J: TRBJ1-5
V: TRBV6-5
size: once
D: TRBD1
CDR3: CASATGTDNQPQHF
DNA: TGTGCCAGCGCTACCGGGACAGACAATCAGCCCCAGCATTTT

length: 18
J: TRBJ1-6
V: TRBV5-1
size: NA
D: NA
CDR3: CASSQAGPGSSYNSPLHF
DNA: TGCGCCAGCAGCCAGGCAGGCCCCGGCAGCTCCTATAATTCACCCCTCCACTTT

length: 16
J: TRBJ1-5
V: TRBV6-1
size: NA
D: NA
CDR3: CASSEQWAGGNQPQHF
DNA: TGTGCCAGCAGTGAACAGTGGGCAGGGGGCAATCAGCCCCAGCATTTT

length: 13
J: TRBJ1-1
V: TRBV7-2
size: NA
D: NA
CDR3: CASSLSMNTEAFF
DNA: TGTGCCAGCAGCTTATCTATGAACACTGAAGCTTTCTTT